A selection of T cell receptor beta chains follows, all from one sample in a study of shared clonotypes between healthy human individuals. Clones were sequenced by immunoSEQ multiplex PCR, and TCRdb holds only the in-frame ones, with some missing. The sample has 2 million to 3 million clones; roughly 93% are singletons. Sequenced sample: naive CD4+ T cells from PBMCs. These receptors were taken from a man between 18 and 35 years old in good health. Some clones in this sample may be carry-over from other donors' samples. Both conserved end residues are part of each CDR3. A D gene is named only where the DNA matches it firmly. Rows may omit the clone size; those that give it use once, few, many or a size class.

v_gene: TRBV4-3
j_gene: TRBJ2-3
d_gene: -
abundance: -
CDR3aa: CASSQDRWTDTQYF
CDR3nt: TGCGCCAGCAGCCAAGATCGGTGGACAGATACGCAGTATTTT

v_gene: TRBV15
j_gene: TRBJ2-3
d_gene: -
abundance: -
CDR3aa: CATRGWKGTDTQYF
CDR3nt: TGTGCCACCCGGGGTTGGAAGGGCACAGATACGCAGTATTTT

v_gene: TRBV7-2
j_gene: TRBJ1-1
d_gene: -
abundance: few
CDR3aa: CASSLLGRWGAFF
CDR3nt: TGTGCCAGCAGCTTACTCGGCCGCTGGGGAGCTTTCTTT

v_gene: TRBV19
j_gene: TRBJ1-2
d_gene: -
abundance: -
CDR3aa: CASSITQHAYGYTF
CDR3nt: TGTGCCAGTAGTATAACCCAACACGCCTATGGCTACACCTTC

v_gene: TRBV4-2
j_gene: TRBJ2-1
d_gene: TRBD2
abundance: -
CDR3aa: CASSLIGGLAGLNEQFF
CDR3nt: TGTGCCAGCAGCCTGATTGGGGGACTAGCGGGACTGAATGAGCAGTTCTTC

v_gene: TRBV10-2
j_gene: TRBJ2-1
d_gene: -
abundance: -
CDR3aa: CASRIESEQFF
CDR3nt: TGCGCCAGCAGGATAGAGTCTGAGCAGTTCTTC

v_gene: TRBV5-1
j_gene: TRBJ2-6
d_gene: TRBD1
abundance: once
CDR3aa: CASSDPQGAGANVLTF
CDR3nt: TGCGCCAGCAGCGATCCTCAGGGGGCCGGGGCCAACGTCCTGACTTTC

v_gene: TRBV7-9
j_gene: TRBJ2-7
d_gene: -
abundance: -
CDR3aa: CASSFSYEQYF
CDR3nt: TGTGCCAGCAGCTTCTCCTACGAGCAGTACTTC

v_gene: TRBV6-1
j_gene: TRBJ1-1
d_gene: -
abundance: -
CDR3aa: CASSEALKTGRAFF
CDR3nt: TGTGCCAGCAGTGAAGCCCTAAAGACAGGACGAGCTTTCTTT

v_gene: TRBV6-5
j_gene: TRBJ2-1
d_gene: -
abundance: -
CDR3aa: CASSSRLVQFF
CDR3nt: TGTGCCAGCAGTTCCAGACTAGTGCAGTTCTTC

v_gene: TRBV18
j_gene: TRBJ2-7
d_gene: TRBD2
abundance: -
CDR3aa: CASSPFSGRALNQYEQYF
CDR3nt: TGTGCCAGCTCACCATTCAGCGGGAGGGCCCTCAATCAGTACGAGCAGTACTTC

v_gene: TRBV6-1
j_gene: TRBJ1-3
d_gene: -
abundance: -
CDR3aa: CASSEYVGIGNTIYF
CDR3nt: TGTGCCAGCAGTGAATATGTAGGAATAGGAAACACCATATATTTT

v_gene: TRBV25-1
j_gene: TRBJ2-5
d_gene: TRBD2
abundance: -
CDR3aa: CASSKRERETQYF
CDR3nt: TGTGCCAGCAGCAAGCGGGAGAGAGAGACCCAGTACTTC

v_gene: TRBV2
j_gene: TRBJ2-3
d_gene: TRBD1
abundance: -
CDR3aa: CASSDPGQGSDTQYF
CDR3nt: TGTGCCAGCAGTGATCCGGGACAGGGATCAGATACGCAGTATTTT

v_gene: TRBV5-1
j_gene: TRBJ1-1
d_gene: -
abundance: -
CDR3aa: CASRSIPGGTEAFF
CDR3nt: TGCGCCAGCAGATCAATTCCGGGGGGCACTGAAGCTTTCTTT

v_gene: TRBV5-5
j_gene: TRBJ2-7
d_gene: -
abundance: -
CDR3aa: CASSSGLPYEQYF
CDR3nt: TGTGCCAGCAGCTCCGGACTACCCTACGAGCAGTACTTC

v_gene: TRBV28
j_gene: TRBJ2-7
d_gene: -
abundance: -
CDR3aa: CASSLDWAQPYEQYF
CDR3nt: TGTGCCAGCAGCTTAGACTGGGCCCAACCCTACGAGCAGTACTTC

v_gene: TRBV4-2
j_gene: TRBJ2-7
d_gene: TRBD1
abundance: -
CDR3aa: CASSRTGTGGYEQYF
CDR3nt: TGTGCCAGCAGCCGAACCGGGACAGGAGGGTACGAGCAGTACTTC

v_gene: TRBV7-9
j_gene: TRBJ2-1
d_gene: -
abundance: -
CDR3aa: CASSLGWDNEQFF
CDR3nt: TGTGCCAGCAGCCTAGGCTGGGACAATGAGCAGTTCTTC

v_gene: TRBV6-6
j_gene: TRBJ1-2
d_gene: -
abundance: -
CDR3aa: CASSYSTQYGYTF
CDR3nt: TGTGCCAGCAGTTACTCGACGCAGTATGGCTACACCTTC

v_gene: TRBV4-1
j_gene: TRBJ1-4
d_gene: -
abundance: -
CDR3aa: CASSLEGGAANEKLFF
CDR3nt: TGCGCCAGCAGCCTCGAAGGGGGGGCGGCTAATGAAAAACTGTTTTTT

v_gene: TRBV7-6
j_gene: TRBJ2-7
d_gene: TRBD2
abundance: once
CDR3aa: CASSLPSSNLAGGLGNEQYF
CDR3nt: TGTGCCAGCAGCTTACCCAGCTCGAATTTAGCGGGAGGGCTTGGAAACGAGCAGTACTTC

v_gene: TRBV6-1
j_gene: TRBJ1-2
d_gene: -
abundance: -
CDR3aa: CASSGRGGYGYTF
CDR3nt: TGTGCCAGCAGTGGCAGGGGTGGGTATGGCTACACCTTC

v_gene: TRBV4-1
j_gene: TRBJ2-4
d_gene: TRBD2
abundance: -
CDR3aa: CASSQPTSGRVKNIQYF
CDR3nt: TGCGCCAGCAGCCAACCTACTAGCGGGAGGGTCAAAAACATTCAGTACTTC

v_gene: TRBV6-5
j_gene: TRBJ2-3
d_gene: -
abundance: -
CDR3aa: CASSYKQTTSTDTQYF
CDR3nt: TGTGCCAGCAGTTACAAGCAAACTACTAGCACAGATACGCAGTATTTT

v_gene: TRBV6-1
j_gene: TRBJ1-5
d_gene: -
abundance: -
CDR3aa: CASTVSNQPQHF
CDR3nt: TGTGCCAGCACTGTAAGCAATCAGCCCCAGCATTTT

v_gene: TRBV27
j_gene: TRBJ1-5
d_gene: -
abundance: -
CDR3aa: CASSLFGGGSNQPQHF
CDR3nt: TGTGCCAGCAGTTTATTTGGGGGAGGGAGCAATCAGCCCCAGCATTTT

v_gene: TRBV18
j_gene: TRBJ2-7
d_gene: TRBD1
abundance: -
CDR3aa: CASSPEGAPREQYF
CDR3nt: TGTGCCAGCTCACCAGAGGGGGCGCCCCGAGAGCAGTACTTC

v_gene: TRBV18
j_gene: TRBJ2-2
d_gene: TRBD1
abundance: once
CDR3aa: CASSPWTGEPTGELFF
CDR3nt: TGTGCCAGCTCACCTTGGACAGGGGAACCCACCGGGGAGCTGTTTTTT

v_gene: TRBV28
j_gene: TRBJ1-1
d_gene: TRBD1
abundance: once
CDR3aa: CASSSSGTGRTEAFF
CDR3nt: TGTGCCAGCAGTTCCTCCGGGACAGGGAGGACTGAAGCTTTCTTT

v_gene: TRBV6-1
j_gene: TRBJ2-5
d_gene: -
abundance: -
CDR3aa: CASSERRRSGETQYF
CDR3nt: TGTGCCAGCAGTGAAAGGAGGAGATCGGGAGAGACCCAGTACTTC

v_gene: TRBV5-4
j_gene: TRBJ2-5
d_gene: TRBD1
abundance: once
CDR3aa: CASSSRTGGGETQYF
CDR3nt: TGTGCCAGCAGCTCCAGGACAGGGGGCGGGGAGACCCAGTACTTC

v_gene: TRBV21-1
j_gene: TRBJ1-5
d_gene: -
abundance: once
CDR3aa: CASSKVGWCSDNQPQHF
CDR3nt: TGTGCCAGCAGCAAAGTCGGCTGGTGTTCGGACAATCAGCCCCAGCATTTT

v_gene: TRBV19
j_gene: TRBJ1-5
d_gene: -
abundance: few
CDR3aa: CASQHREGNQPQHF
CDR3nt: TGTGCCAGTCAGCACAGGGAGGGCAATCAGCCCCAGCATTTT

v_gene: TRBV9
j_gene: TRBJ2-1
d_gene: -
abundance: -
CDR3aa: CASSVGPIGGEQFF
CDR3nt: TGTGCCAGCAGCGTAGGCCCCATAGGGGGTGAGCAGTTCTTC

v_gene: TRBV19
j_gene: TRBJ2-4
d_gene: -
abundance: -
CDR3aa: CASRVGNIQYF
CDR3nt: TGTGCCTCCCGGGTAGGAAACATTCAGTACTTC

v_gene: TRBV12-5
j_gene: TRBJ2-1
d_gene: TRBD2
abundance: -
CDR3aa: CASGLSAGGPGEQFF
CDR3nt: TGTGCTAGTGGTTTGTCGGCGGGAGGGCCGGGTGAGCAGTTCTTC

v_gene: TRBV5-1
j_gene: TRBJ1-2
d_gene: TRBD1
abundance: -
CDR3aa: CASSLGVGGVGYGYTF
CDR3nt: TGCGCCAGCAGCTTGGGTGTAGGGGGCGTTGGCTATGGCTACACCTTC

v_gene: TRBV18
j_gene: TRBJ2-1
d_gene: TRBD2
abundance: -
CDR3aa: CASSPLGLAGSYNEQFF
CDR3nt: TGTGCCAGCTCACCCCTCGGACTAGCGGGTTCCTACAATGAGCAGTTCTTC

v_gene: TRBV7-9
j_gene: TRBJ2-3
d_gene: -
abundance: -
CDR3aa: CASSLLARSTDTQYF
CDR3nt: TGTGCCAGCAGCTTACTGGCCCGGAGCACAGATACGCAGTATTTT

v_gene: TRBV30
j_gene: TRBJ1-1
d_gene: -
abundance: -
CDR3aa: CAWGQPEAFF
CDR3nt: TGTGCCTGGGGACAGCCGGAAGCTTTCTTT

v_gene: TRBV2
j_gene: TRBJ1-3
d_gene: -
abundance: once
CDR3aa: CASSEIPQGISGNTIYF
CDR3nt: TGTGCCAGCAGTGAAATTCCCCAGGGGATCTCTGGAAACACCATATATTTT

v_gene: TRBV27
j_gene: TRBJ2-7
d_gene: -
abundance: -
CDR3aa: CASSFRDEQYF
CDR3nt: TGTGCCAGCAGTTTCAGGGACGAGCAGTACTTC

v_gene: TRBV30
j_gene: TRBJ1-6
d_gene: -
abundance: once
CDR3aa: CAWGFGGTYPPLHF
CDR3nt: TGTGCCTGGGGTTTCGGCGGGACTTATCCCCCCCTCCACTTT

v_gene: TRBV4-3
j_gene: TRBJ2-1
d_gene: TRBD2
abundance: -
CDR3aa: CASSLLAGDNEQFF
CDR3nt: TGCGCCAGCAGCCTACTAGCGGGGGACAATGAGCAGTTCTTC

v_gene: TRBV6-5
j_gene: TRBJ1-1
d_gene: -
abundance: -
CDR3aa: CASSYYGRQNTEAFF
CDR3nt: TGTGCCAGCAGTTACTACGGGCGGCAGAACACTGAAGCTTTCTTT

v_gene: TRBV28
j_gene: TRBJ2-7
d_gene: -
abundance: -
CDR3aa: CATHRASYEQYF
CDR3nt: TGTGCCACGCATAGGGCAAGCTACGAGCAGTACTTC

v_gene: TRBV29-1
j_gene: TRBJ1-5
d_gene: -
abundance: -
CDR3aa: CSVDFGLGSPQHF
CDR3nt: TGCAGCGTTGATTTCGGACTGGGTTCGCCCCAGCATTTT

v_gene: TRBV7-9
j_gene: TRBJ1-1
d_gene: -
abundance: few
CDR3aa: CASSSLPLQNTEAFF
CDR3nt: TGTGCCAGCAGCTCCTTACCCCTACAGAACACTGAAGCTTTCTTT

v_gene: TRBV7-8
j_gene: TRBJ1-4
d_gene: TRBD1
abundance: -
CDR3aa: CASSSLQGTNEKLFF
CDR3nt: TGTGCCAGCAGCTCCTTACAGGGGACTAATGAAAAACTGTTTTTT

v_gene: TRBV18
j_gene: TRBJ2-1
d_gene: TRBD2
abundance: -
CDR3aa: CASSPRIAGFYNEQFF
CDR3nt: TGTGCCAGCTCACCGCGGATAGCGGGATTCTACAATGAGCAGTTCTTC

v_gene: TRBV19
j_gene: TRBJ1-1
d_gene: -
abundance: -
CDR3aa: CASKKTVNTEAFF
CDR3nt: TGTGCCAGTAAAAAGACGGTGAACACTGAAGCTTTCTTT

v_gene: TRBV7-3
j_gene: TRBJ1-1
d_gene: -
abundance: few
CDR3aa: CASSLSRQTNTEAFF
CDR3nt: TGTGCCAGCAGCTTATCTCGACAAACGAACACTGAAGCTTTCTTT

v_gene: TRBV7-2
j_gene: TRBJ2-5
d_gene: TRBD1
abundance: many
CDR3aa: CASSSTGGMGQETQYF
CDR3nt: TGTGCCAGCAGCTCGACAGGGGGCATGGGGCAAGAGACCCAGTACTTC

v_gene: TRBV6-5
j_gene: TRBJ2-3
d_gene: -
abundance: -
CDR3aa: CASSVGRRADTQYF
CDR3nt: TGTGCCAGCAGCGTCGGCAGAAGGGCAGATACGCAGTATTTT